This TCR beta chain emerged from a study of monozygotic twins with cystic fibrosis. Looking at the study overall: Libraries were built from three micrograms of fragmented DNA using roughly 14 PCR cycles.

Findings and caveats of the study: V usage most resembled the co-twin in 13 of 16 pairs. Clonality was generally low (median roughly 0.009), higher in the most severe patients.

This CDR3 comprises 13 residues. The V and J ends lost 5 bases and 2 bases respectively, with 10 bases between them. Germline-derived CDR1 and CDR2 are MNHEY and SMNVEV (reference sequence). Only in-frame clones appear in the TCRdb table, and some are missing; sequencing was by immunoSEQ multiplex PCR. Here the sample spans approximately 11,000 clones, approximately 85% being singletons. A word on this clone: Antigen: not known.

This receptor was obtained from a man aged 18 to 35 with cystic fibrosis. V is TRBV27 and J is TRBJ2-7; D gene uncertain. Sequenced material: blood. CDR3 amino acids: CASSITYPYEQYF. CDR3 DNA sequence: TGTGCCAGCAGTATAACCTACCCCTACGAGCAGTACTTC.